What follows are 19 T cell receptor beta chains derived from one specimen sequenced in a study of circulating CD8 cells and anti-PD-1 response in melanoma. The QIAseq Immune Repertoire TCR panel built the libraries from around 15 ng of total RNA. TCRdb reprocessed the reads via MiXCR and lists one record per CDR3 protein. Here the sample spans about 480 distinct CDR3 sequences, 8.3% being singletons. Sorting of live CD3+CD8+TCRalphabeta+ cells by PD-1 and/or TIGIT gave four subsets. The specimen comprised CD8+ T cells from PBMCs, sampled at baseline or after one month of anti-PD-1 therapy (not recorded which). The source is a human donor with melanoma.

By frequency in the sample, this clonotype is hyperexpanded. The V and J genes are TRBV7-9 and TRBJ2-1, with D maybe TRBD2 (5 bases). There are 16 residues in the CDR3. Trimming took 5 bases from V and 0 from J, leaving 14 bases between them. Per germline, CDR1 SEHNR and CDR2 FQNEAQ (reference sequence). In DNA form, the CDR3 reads TGTGCCAGCAGCGGGCTACGGGGTAGCTCCTACAATGAGCAGTTCTTC. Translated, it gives CASSGLRGSSYNEQFF. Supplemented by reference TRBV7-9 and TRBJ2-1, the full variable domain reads DTGVSQNPRHKITKRGQNVTFRCDPISEHNRLYWYRQTLGQGPEFLTYFQNEAQLEKSRLLSDRFSAERPKGSFSTLEIQRTEQGDSAMYLCASSGLRGSSYNEQFFGPGTRLTVL.

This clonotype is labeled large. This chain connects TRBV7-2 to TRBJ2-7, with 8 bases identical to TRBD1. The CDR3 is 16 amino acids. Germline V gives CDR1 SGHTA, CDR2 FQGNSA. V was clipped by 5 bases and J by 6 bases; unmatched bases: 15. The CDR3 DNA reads TGTGCCAGCAGCGCCCGGTTCGGACAGGGATCGAGCGAGCAGTACTTC. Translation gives CASSARFGQGSSEQYF.

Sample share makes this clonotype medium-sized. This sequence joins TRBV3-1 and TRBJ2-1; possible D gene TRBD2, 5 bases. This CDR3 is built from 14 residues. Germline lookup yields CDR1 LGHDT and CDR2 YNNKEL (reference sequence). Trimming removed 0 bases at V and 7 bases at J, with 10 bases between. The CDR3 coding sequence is TGTGCCAGCAGCCAAGACCCCCGGGGTAATGAGCAGTTCTTC. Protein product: CASSQDPRGNEQFF.

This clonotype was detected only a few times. CDR3 DNA sequence: TGTGCCAGCTATGGTAGCGGGGGCTCTTTCACAGATACGCAGTATTTT. This translates into CASYGSGGSFTDTQYF. The V call is TRBV28, the J call TRBJ2-3; 9 positions match TRBD2. V gave up 8 bases and J gave up 2 bases; unmatched junction bases: 11. The CDR3 runs 16 residues. Per the germline V gene, CDR1 is MDHEN and CDR2 is SYDVKM.

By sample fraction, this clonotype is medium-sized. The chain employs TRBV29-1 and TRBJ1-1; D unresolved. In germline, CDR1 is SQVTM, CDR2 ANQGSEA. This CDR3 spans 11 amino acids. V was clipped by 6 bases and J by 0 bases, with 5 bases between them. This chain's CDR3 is CSVIMNTEAFF. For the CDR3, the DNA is TGCAGCGTAATCATGAACACTGAAGCTTTCTTT.

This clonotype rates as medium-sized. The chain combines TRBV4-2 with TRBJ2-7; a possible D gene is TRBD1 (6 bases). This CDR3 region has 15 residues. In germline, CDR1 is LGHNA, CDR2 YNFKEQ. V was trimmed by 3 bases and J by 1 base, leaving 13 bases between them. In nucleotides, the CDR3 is TGTGCCAGCAGCCAGGGGGCTACAGCTTCCTACGAGCAGTACTTC. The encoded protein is CASSQGATASYEQYF.

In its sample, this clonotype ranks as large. CDR3 sequence: CAWRIGLVLHF. As DNA, the CDR3 is TGTGCCTGGAGGATCGGTCTGGTACTCCACTTT. This chain links TRBV30 with TRBJ1-6; the D is unclear. The CDR3 contains 11 residues. CDR1 GTSNPN and CDR2 SVGIG come from the germline V gene (reference sequence). V lost 3 bases to trimming and J lost 16 bases, with 13 bases between them.

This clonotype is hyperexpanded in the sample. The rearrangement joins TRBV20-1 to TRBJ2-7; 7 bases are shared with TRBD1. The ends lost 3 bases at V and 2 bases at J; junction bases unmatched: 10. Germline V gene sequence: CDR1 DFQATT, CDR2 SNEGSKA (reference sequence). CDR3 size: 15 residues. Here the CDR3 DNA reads TGCAGTGCTAGCTCGACGGACAGGCCTACCTACGAGCAGTACTTC. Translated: CSASSTDRPTYEQYF.

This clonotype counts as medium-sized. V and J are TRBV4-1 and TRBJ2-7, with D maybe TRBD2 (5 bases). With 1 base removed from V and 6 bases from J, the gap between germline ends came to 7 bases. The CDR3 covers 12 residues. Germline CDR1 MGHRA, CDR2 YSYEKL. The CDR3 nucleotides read TGCGCCAGCAGCCAAGGAGGGAGCGAGCAGTACTTC. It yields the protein CASSQGGSEQYF.

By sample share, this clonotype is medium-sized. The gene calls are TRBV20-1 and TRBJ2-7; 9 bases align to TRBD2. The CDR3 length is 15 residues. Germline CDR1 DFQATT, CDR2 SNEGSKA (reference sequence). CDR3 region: CSEPMGLAETYEQYF. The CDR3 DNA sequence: TGCAGCGAACCTATGGGACTAGCAGAAACCTACGAGCAGTACTTC.

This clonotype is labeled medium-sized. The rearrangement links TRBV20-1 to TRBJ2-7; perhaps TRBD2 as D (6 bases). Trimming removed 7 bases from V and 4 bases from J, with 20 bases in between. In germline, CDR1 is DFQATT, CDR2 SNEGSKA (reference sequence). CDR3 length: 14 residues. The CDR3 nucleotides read TGCAGTGTCATGGGACCTAGGAGGGGTTACGAGCAGTACTTC. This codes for CSVMGPRRGYEQYF.

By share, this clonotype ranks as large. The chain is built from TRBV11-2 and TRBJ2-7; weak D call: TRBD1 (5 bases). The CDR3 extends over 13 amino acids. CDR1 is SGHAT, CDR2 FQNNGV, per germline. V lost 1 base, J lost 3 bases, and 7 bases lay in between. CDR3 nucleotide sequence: TGTGCCAGCAGCTTAGGACAGCTCTACGAGCAGTACTTC. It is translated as CASSLGQLYEQYF.

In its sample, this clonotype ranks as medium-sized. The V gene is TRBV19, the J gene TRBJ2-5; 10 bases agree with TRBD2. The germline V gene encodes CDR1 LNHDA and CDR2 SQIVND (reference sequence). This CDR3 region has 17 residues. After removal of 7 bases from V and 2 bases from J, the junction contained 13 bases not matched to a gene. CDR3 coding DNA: TGTGCCAGTACCTTCTCAGGGGGACTAGCGCTACAAGAGACCCAGTACTTC. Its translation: CASTFSGGLALQETQYF.

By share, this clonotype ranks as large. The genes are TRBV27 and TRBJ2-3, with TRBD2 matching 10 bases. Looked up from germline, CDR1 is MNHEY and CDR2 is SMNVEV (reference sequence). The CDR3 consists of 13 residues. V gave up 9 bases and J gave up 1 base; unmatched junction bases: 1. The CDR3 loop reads CASGTSGTDTQYF. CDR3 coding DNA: TGTGCCAGTGGGACTAGCGGCACAGATACGCAGTATTTT.

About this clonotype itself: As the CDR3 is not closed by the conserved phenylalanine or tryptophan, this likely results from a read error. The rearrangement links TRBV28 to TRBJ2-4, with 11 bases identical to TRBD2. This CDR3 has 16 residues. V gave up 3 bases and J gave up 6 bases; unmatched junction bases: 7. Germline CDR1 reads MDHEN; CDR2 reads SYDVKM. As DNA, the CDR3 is TGTGCCAGCAGTTTGTCTAGCGGGGGGAGTGGAAACATTCAGTACTCC. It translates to CASSLSSGGSGNIQYS.

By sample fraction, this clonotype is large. This CDR3 reads CASSDHRDGSSYEQYF. The CDR3 bases are TGTGCCAGCAGTGACCACCGGGACGGCAGCTCCTACGAGCAGTACTTC. V is TRBV25-1 and J is TRBJ2-7; D tentatively fits TRBD1 or TRBD2 (5 bases each). V was cut by 3 bases and J by 0 bases, with 15 bases left in between. The CDR3 is 16 residues long. Germline lookup yields CDR1 MGHDK and CDR2 SYGVNS.

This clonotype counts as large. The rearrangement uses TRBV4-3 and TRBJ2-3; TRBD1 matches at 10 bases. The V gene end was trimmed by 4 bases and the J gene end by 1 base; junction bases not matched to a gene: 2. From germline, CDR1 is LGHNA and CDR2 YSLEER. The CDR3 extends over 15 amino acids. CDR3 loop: CASSPDRGRTDTQYF. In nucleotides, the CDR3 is TGCGCCAGCAGCCCTGACAGGGGGCGCACAGATACGCAGTATTTT.

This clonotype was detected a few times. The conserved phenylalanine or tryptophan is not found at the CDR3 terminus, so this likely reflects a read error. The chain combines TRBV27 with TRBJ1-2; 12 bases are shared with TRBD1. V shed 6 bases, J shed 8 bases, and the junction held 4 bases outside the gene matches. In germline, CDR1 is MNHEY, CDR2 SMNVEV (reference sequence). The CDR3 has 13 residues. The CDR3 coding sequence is TGTGCCAGCAGGGGACAGGGGGCGAGAGGCTACACCCTC. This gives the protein CASRGQGARGYTL.

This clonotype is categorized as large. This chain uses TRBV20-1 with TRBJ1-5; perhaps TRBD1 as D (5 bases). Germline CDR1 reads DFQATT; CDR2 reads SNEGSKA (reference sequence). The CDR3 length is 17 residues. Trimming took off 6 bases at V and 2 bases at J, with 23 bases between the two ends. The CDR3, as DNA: TGCAGTGCAACTGGTCAGGCGATCCAGGGAGGCAATCAGCCCCAGCATTTT. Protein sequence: CSATGQAIQGGNQPQHF.